The 2 T cell receptor beta chains presented below share a single source sample, sequenced in a study of blood T cell repertoires in COVID-19. Produced via immunoSEQ multiplex PCR; TCRdb's table is partial and in-frame only. The sample has about 77,000 clones, more than 75% seen once. Sequencing was carried out using peripheral blood. The receptor set was obtained from a woman older than 75 with active or convalescent COVID-19.

The chain is built from TRBV5-1 and TRBJ2-5, with a weak D call TRBD2 (5 bases). Per germline, CDR1 SGHRS and CDR2 YFSETQ. V was clipped by 5 bases and J by 2 bases, with 10 bases between them. This CDR3 comprises 13 residues. CDR3 coding DNA: TGCGCCAGCAGTAGAGGGTTACAAGAGACCCAGTACTTC. The encoded protein is CASSRGLQETQYF.

The rearrangement links TRBV19 to TRBJ1-5, with D perhaps matching TRBD1 (6 bases). The V and J ends lost 1 base and 3 bases respectively, with 10 bases between them. In germline, CDR1 is LNHDA, CDR2 SQIVND (reference sequence). The CDR3 totals 15 residues. The CDR3 loop reads CASSIVDRSNQPQHF. For the CDR3, the DNA is TGTGCCAGTAGTATAGTTGACAGGTCCAATCAGCCCCAGCATTTT.